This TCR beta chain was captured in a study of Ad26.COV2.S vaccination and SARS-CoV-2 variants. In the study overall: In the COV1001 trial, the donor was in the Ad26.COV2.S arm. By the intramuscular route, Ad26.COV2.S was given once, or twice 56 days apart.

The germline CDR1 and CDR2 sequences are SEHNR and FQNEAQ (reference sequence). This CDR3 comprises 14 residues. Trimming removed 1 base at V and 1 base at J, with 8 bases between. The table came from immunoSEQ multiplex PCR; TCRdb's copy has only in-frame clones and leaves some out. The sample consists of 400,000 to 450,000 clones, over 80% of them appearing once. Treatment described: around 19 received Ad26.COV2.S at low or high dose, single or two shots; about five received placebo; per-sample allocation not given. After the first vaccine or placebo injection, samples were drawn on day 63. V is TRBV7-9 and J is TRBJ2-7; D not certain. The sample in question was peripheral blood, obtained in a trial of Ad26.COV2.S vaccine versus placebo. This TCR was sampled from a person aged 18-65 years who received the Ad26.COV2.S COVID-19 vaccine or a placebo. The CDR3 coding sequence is TGTGCCAGCAGCTTAGGCACAGCGTCCTACGAGCAGTACTTC. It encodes CASSLGTASYEQYF.